The clone carrying this TCR beta chain was seen only a few times. Its matching antigen is unknown. This specimen comes from a study of beta chain features in type 1 diabetes. Staining for CD45RO/CCR7/CD25/CD127/CD95/CD27 allowed sorting of CD4+ naive, central memory, regulatory and stem cell-like memory cells. CDR3 size: 12 residues. CDR1 is SQVTM and CDR2 is ANQGSEA in the germline V gene. Trimming cost V 8 bases and J 5 bases; bases outside gene matches: 8. What was sequenced were expressed TCRB transcripts, since all of the isolated RNA had been reverse transcribed. The protocol was immunoSEQ multiplex PCR, while the TCRdb copy is restricted to in-frame clones and leaves out a portion. Of a few hundred thousand clones in the sample, 15% to 20% were seen once. Findings of the study overall: In every one of the four CD4+ subsets, TCRB CDR3s were moderately but significantly shorter in Type 1 diabetes patients.

The chain has TRBV29-1 and TRBJ2-5; 7 positions match TRBD1. Sequencing was done on a sample of naive CD4+ T cells from blood. This sequence originates from a young man with type 1 diabetes. The CDR3 reads CSCHQGVETQYF. CDR3 nucleotide sequence: TGCAGCTGCCATCAGGGGGTTGAGACCCAGTACTTC.